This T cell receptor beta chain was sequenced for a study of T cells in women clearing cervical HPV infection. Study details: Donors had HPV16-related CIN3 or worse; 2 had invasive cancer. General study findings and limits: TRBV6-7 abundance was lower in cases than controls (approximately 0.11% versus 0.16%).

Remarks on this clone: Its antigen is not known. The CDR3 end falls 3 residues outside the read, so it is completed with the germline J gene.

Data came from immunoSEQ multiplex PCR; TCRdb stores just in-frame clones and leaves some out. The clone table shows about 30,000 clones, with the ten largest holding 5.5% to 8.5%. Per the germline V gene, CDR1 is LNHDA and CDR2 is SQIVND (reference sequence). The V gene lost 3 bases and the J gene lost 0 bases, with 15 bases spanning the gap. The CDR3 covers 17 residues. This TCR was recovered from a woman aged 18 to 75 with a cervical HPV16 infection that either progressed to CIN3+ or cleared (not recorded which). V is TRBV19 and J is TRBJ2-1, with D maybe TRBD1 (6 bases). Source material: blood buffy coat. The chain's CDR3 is CASSMIKGGSSYNEQFF. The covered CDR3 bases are TGTGCCAGTAGTATGATAAAAGGGGGTAGCTCCTACAATGAG.